The next 18 T cell receptor beta chains were all read from a single sample in a study of CD8 T cells in Susac syndrome. With random hexamers, reverse transcription was performed on about 0.5 to 1 ug of RNA. One entry per CDR3 protein, called by TCRdb with MiXCR from the immunoSEQ multiplex PCR reads. The sample has under 200,000 distinct CDR3 sequences, around 90% seen once. Sequencing was performed on CD4+ T cells from PBMCs. Every receptor here comes from a human donor with Susac syndrome.

The chain couples TRBV19 to TRBJ1-5, with 8 nucleotides matching TRBD1. V trimming: 3 bases; J trimming: 9 bases; junction bases outside the gene matches: 19. Germline V lookup: CDR1 LNHDA, CDR2 SQIVND (reference sequence). This CDR3 has 18 residues. The CDR3 loop reads CASSIPRESGTGGWPQHF. The CDR3 nucleotides are TGTGCCAGTAGTATCCCTAGGGAATCCGGGACAGGAGGTTGGCCCCAGCATTTT.

This clonotype was recorded only once. CDR3 bases: TGCGCCAGCAGCTTGGACGTGATGGGCGAGCAGTACTTC. It codes for CASSLDVMGEQYF. The gene calls are TRBV5-1 and TRBJ2-7, with D uncertain. The length of the CDR3 is 13 residues. V shed 0 bases and J shed 6 bases, with 10 bases lying between them. CDR1 and CDR2 from the germline V gene are SGHRS and YFSETQ.

This rearrangement joins TRBV6-6 to TRBJ2-7; D may be TRBD1 (6 bases). Germline CDR1 and CDR2: MNHNY and SVGAGI (reference sequence). This CDR3 region has 14 residues. V lost 6 bases and J lost 4, with 16 bases in between. The CDR3 region has the DNA TGTGCCAGCAGAGAGAGGGGGTCAATGTACGAGCAGTACTTC. It yields the protein CASRERGSMYEQYF.

This rearrangement joins TRBV4-2 to TRBJ2-3; D unresolved. V gave up 2 bases and J gave up 4 bases, with 7 bases separating them. Germline CDR1 is LGHNA and CDR2 is YNFKEQ. The length of the CDR3 is 13 residues. The CDR3 region has the DNA TGTGCCAGCAGCCAACGCAGTCCAGATACGCAGTATTTT. Amino acids: CASSQRSPDTQYF.

The chain couples TRBV9 to TRBJ2-2; possible D gene TRBD2, 7 bases. The V gene's germline CDR1 is SGDLS and CDR2 YYNGEE. The CDR3 length is 15 residues. The V end was cut by 4 bases, the J end by 6 bases, with 16 bases between. CDR3 amino acids: CASSLRGGGPGELFF. The CDR3 DNA is TGTGCCAGCAGCTTACGGGGCGGGGGCCCCGGGGAGCTGTTTTTT.

The chain couples TRBV3-1 to TRBJ1-1; D is uncertain. The CDR3 has 14 amino acids. The germline V gene has CDR1 LGHDT and CDR2 YNNKEL (reference sequence). Trimming pared 0 bases from V and 3 bases from J, leaving 8 bases between. The CDR3 loop reads CASSQEGTYTEAFF. The CDR3 nucleotides are TGTGCCAGCAGCCAAGAGGGCACTTACACTGAAGCTTTCTTT. Filled out from reference TRBV3-1 and TRBJ1-1, the complete variable domain reads DTAVSQTPKYLVTQMGNDKSIKCEQNLGHDTMYWYKQDSKKFLKIMFSYNNKELIINETVPNRFSPKSPDKAHLNLHINSLELGDSAVYFCASSQEGTYTEAFFGQGTRLTVV.

The chain couples TRBV20-1 to TRBJ2-5, with no clear D. CDR3 size: 14 residues. The germline V gene has CDR1 DFQATT and CDR2 SNEGSKA (reference sequence). The V gene lost 4 bases and the J gene lost 5 bases, with 17 bases spanning the gap. This chain's CDR3 is CSATPSVVGETQYF. CDR3 coding DNA: TGCAGTGCTACACCTAGTGTGGTTGGGGAGACCCAGTACTTC.

Regarding this clonotype: Mismatch with germline at one junction end may stem from a read error. The genes are TRBV7-6 and TRBJ1-1; D ambiguous. This CDR3 has 13 residues. CDR1 and CDR2 from the germline V gene are SGHVS and FNYEAQ. The CDR3 nucleotides are TGTGCCAGCCCGACCCCCCCGCGGGGTGAAGCTCTCTTT. It translates to CASPTPPRGEALF.

This chain links TRBV14 with TRBJ2-6, with TRBD2 identical over 10 bases. The V gene end was trimmed by 4 bases and the J gene end by 1 base; junction bases not matched to a gene: 7. Germline lookup yields CDR1 SGHDN and CDR2 FVKESK. The CDR3 totals 18 residues. CDR3 DNA: TGTGCCAGCAGCCTATGGACTAGCGGAGTTTCTGGGGCCAACGTCCTGACTTTC. Translating it yields CASSLWTSGVSGANVLTF.

The rearrangement uses TRBV7-2 and TRBJ2-5; D possibly corresponds to TRBD1 (6 bases). The germline gives CDR1 SGHTA, CDR2 FQGNSA. CDR3 length: 13 residues. V was trimmed by 1 base and J by 8 bases, leaving 11 bases between them. CDR3: CASSLEGQSTQYF. CDR3 sequence (DNA): TGTGCCAGCAGCTTAGAAGGACAGAGCACCCAGTACTTC.

This rearrangement joins TRBV19 to TRBJ2-1; the match to TRBD2 covers 11 bases. The CDR3 is made up of 17 amino acids. J was trimmed by 0 bases and V by 2 bases; bases with no gene match: 3. Germline loops: CDR1 LNHDA, CDR2 SQIVND (reference sequence). As DNA, the CDR3 is TGTGCCAGTAGTATACTAGCGGGGGGTTCCTCCTACAATGAGCAGTTCTTC. It codes for CASSILAGGSSYNEQFF.

The rearrangement joins TRBV29-1 to TRBJ2-5; 13 bases are shared with TRBD2. V lost 4 bases to trimming and J lost 1 base; unmatched junction nucleotides: 3. This CDR3 has 15 amino acids. Germline loops: CDR1 SQVTM, CDR2 ANQGSEA. The CDR3, as DNA: TGCAGCGTTGGTAGACTAGCGGGAGGCCAAGAGACCCAGTACTTC. This translates into CSVGRLAGGQETQYF.

The chain is built from TRBV20-1 and TRBJ2-7, with TRBD2 identical over 12 bases. This CDR3 has 13 residues. The germline V gene has CDR1 DFQATT and CDR2 SNEGSKA (reference sequence). The CDR3 protein is CSGLAGSSYEQYF. CDR3 coding DNA: TGCAGCGGACTAGCGGGGAGCTCCTACGAGCAGTACTTC.

This rearrangement joins TRBV29-1 to TRBJ1-4, with TRBD1 as a possible D gene (5 bases). V gave up 4 bases and J gave up 8 bases, with 14 bases separating them. The CDR3 is made up of 13 amino acids. CDR1 and CDR2 (germline): SQVTM, ANQGSEA. The CDR3 spells CSVVRDVGEKLFF. CDR3 sequence (DNA): TGCAGCGTTGTTAGGGACGTGGGAGAAAAACTGTTTTTT.

The count of this clonotype is one. This chain connects TRBV4-1 to TRBJ2-7; 7 nucleotides match TRBD1. CDR3 length equals 16 residues. The ends lost 3 bases at V and 2 bases at J; junction bases unmatched: 10. Germline values: CDR1 MGHRA, CDR2 YSYEKL. The CDR3 sequence is CASSQGAGTATYEQYF. In nucleotides, the CDR3 is TGCGCCAGCAGCCAGGGGGCCGGGACAGCCACCTACGAGCAGTACTTC.

The gene calls are TRBV7-2 and TRBJ2-7; 7 nucleotides align to TRBD2. This CDR3 contains 15 residues. After removal of 3 bases from V and 3 bases from J, the junction contained 8 bases not matched to a gene. Germline loops: CDR1 SGHTA, CDR2 FQGNSA. CDR3 in amino acids: CASSLLAGAYYEQYF. The CDR3 region has the DNA TGTGCCAGCAGCTTGCTGGCGGGAGCCTACTACGAGCAGTACTTC.

The chain joins TRBV27 to TRBJ2-3, with D tentatively TRBD2 (7 bases). The germline V gene has CDR1 MNHEY and CDR2 SMNVEV (reference sequence). The CDR3 loop spans 14 amino acids. Trimming pared 7 bases from V and 4 bases from J, leaving 15 bases between. CDR3 DNA: TGTGCCAGCAATCGGGGGGCTTGGGCAGATACGCAGTATTTT. Residues: CASNRGAWADTQYF.

This clonotype has a single count. This chain links TRBV11-2 with TRBJ1-6; possible D gene TRBD1, 6 bases. The V gene's germline CDR1 is SGHAT and CDR2 FQNNGV. Trimming cost V 6 bases and J 16 bases, with 16 bases left between them. This CDR3 has 12 amino acids. The CDR3 spells CASRLTGSTLHF. In DNA form, the CDR3 reads TGTGCCAGCAGGTTAACAGGGAGCACACTCCACTTT.